A selection of T cell receptor beta chains follows, all from one sample in a study of identical twins. MiXCR, run by TCRdb on the 5' RACE reads, gives a single entry per CDR3 protein. The sample yields hundreds of thousands of distinct CDR3 sequences, 8.5% to 9.5% seen once. The sample also formed part of further work on yellow fever vaccine responses in identical twins.

The sample was PBMCs. Receptor source: a woman younger than 30 in good health. Each CDR3 is given with its conserved first and last residue. Fields, in order: V gene, J gene, CDR3 length, clone size, D gene, CDR3 protein, CDR3 DNA. D genes are given only for firm matches. Only some rows state a clone size, as once, few, many or a class for expanded clones.

V gene: TRBV10-3; J gene: TRBJ2-2; CDR3 length: 17; clone size: NA; D gene: TRBD2; CDR3 protein: CAISTLAGETNTGELFF; CDR3 DNA: TGTGCCATATCAACTCTAGCGGGGGAGACGAACACCGGGGAGCTGTTTTTT
V gene: TRBV5-6; J gene: TRBJ2-1; CDR3 length: 15; clone size: NA; D gene: TRBD2; CDR3 protein: CATIHSGSSYNEQFF; CDR3 DNA: TGTGCCACCATACATAGCGGGAGCTCCTACAATGAGCAGTTCTTC
V gene: TRBV30; J gene: TRBJ2-2; CDR3 length: 11; clone size: few; D gene: NA; CDR3 protein: CAWRRAGELFF; CDR3 DNA: TGTGCCTGGAGAAGGGCCGGGGAGCTGTTTTTT
V gene: TRBV2; J gene: TRBJ2-1; CDR3 length: 15; clone size: once; D gene: NA; CDR3 protein: CASSEEAGPFNEQFF; CDR3 DNA: TGTGCCAGCAGTGAAGAGGCGGGCCCTTTTAATGAGCAGTTCTTC
V gene: TRBV29-1; J gene: TRBJ2-2; CDR3 length: 16; clone size: NA; D gene: TRBD1; CDR3 protein: CSVDFPGQGNTGELFF; CDR3 DNA: TGCAGCGTTGATTTTCCGGGACAGGGGAACACCGGGGAGCTGTTTTTT
V gene: TRBV10-3; J gene: TRBJ1-1; CDR3 length: 15; clone size: NA; D gene: TRBD1; CDR3 protein: CAISKGQGVNTEAFF; CDR3 DNA: TGTGCCATCAGTAAAGGACAGGGCGTGAACACTGAAGCTTTCTTT
V gene: TRBV5-5; J gene: TRBJ1-4; CDR3 length: 15; clone size: NA; D gene: NA; CDR3 protein: CASSLWTAAREKLFF; CDR3 DNA: TGTGCCAGCAGCTTGTGGACTGCGGCTCGTGAAAAACTGTTTTTT
V gene: TRBV4-3; J gene: TRBJ2-1; CDR3 length: 14; clone size: many; D gene: NA; CDR3 protein: CASSRWTTYNEQFF; CDR3 DNA: TGCGCCAGCAGCCGCTGGACAACATACAATGAGCAGTTCTTC
V gene: TRBV6-5; J gene: TRBJ2-4; CDR3 length: 13; clone size: few; D gene: NA; CDR3 protein: CASSYSASNIQYF; CDR3 DNA: TGTGCCAGCAGTTACTCGGCGTCAAACATTCAGTACTTC
V gene: TRBV6-2/TRBV6-3; J gene: TRBJ2-2; CDR3 length: 18; clone size: NA; D gene: TRBD1; CDR3 protein: CASSFDRGVGSNTGELFF; CDR3 DNA: TGTGCCAGCAGTTTTGACAGGGGCGTAGGATCGAACACCGGGGAGCTGTTTTTT
V gene: TRBV6-5; J gene: TRBJ1-1; CDR3 length: 16; clone size: NA; D gene: NA; CDR3 protein: CASSYSWGGVGTEAFF; CDR3 DNA: TGTGCCAGCAGTTACTCGTGGGGAGGGGTCGGCACTGAAGCTTTCTTT
V gene: TRBV27; J gene: TRBJ2-3; CDR3 length: 13; clone size: NA; D gene: NA; CDR3 protein: CASSRQYTDTQYF; CDR3 DNA: TGTGCCAGCAGTCGTCAATACACAGATACGCAGTATTTT
V gene: TRBV7-9; J gene: TRBJ2-4; CDR3 length: 15; clone size: few; D gene: NA; CDR3 protein: CASSLPGAAKNIQYF; CDR3 DNA: TGTGCCAGCAGCTTACCGGGGGCTGCCAAAAACATTCAGTACTTC
V gene: TRBV6-2/TRBV6-3; J gene: TRBJ1-1; CDR3 length: 14; clone size: many; D gene: NA; CDR3 protein: CASIYGDSGAEAFF; CDR3 DNA: TGTGCCAGCATCTATGGGGACTCCGGGGCTGAAGCTTTCTTT
V gene: TRBV19; J gene: TRBJ2-5; CDR3 length: 14; clone size: NA; D gene: NA; CDR3 protein: CASSLRTVSSTQYF; CDR3 DNA: TGTGCCAGTAGTTTGAGGACGGTCTCGTCGACCCAGTACTTC
V gene: TRBV4-2; J gene: TRBJ2-1; CDR3 length: 15; clone size: few; D gene: NA; CDR3 protein: CASSQDMADKGEQFF; CDR3 DNA: TGTGCCAGCAGCCAAGATATGGCAGATAAGGGTGAGCAGTTCTTC
V gene: TRBV15; J gene: TRBJ2-7; CDR3 length: 15; clone size: few; D gene: NA; CDR3 protein: CATSRDFQVLYEQYF; CDR3 DNA: TGTGCCACCAGCAGAGATTTCCAGGTTCTCTACGAGCAGTACTTC
V gene: TRBV29-1; J gene: TRBJ2-7; CDR3 length: 15; clone size: once; D gene: NA; CDR3 protein: CSVARGRESSYEQYF; CDR3 DNA: TGCAGCGTAGCGAGGGGCAGGGAGAGCTCCTACGAGCAGTACTTC
V gene: TRBV4-3; J gene: TRBJ2-1; CDR3 length: 15; clone size: few; D gene: TRBD2; CDR3 protein: CASSFRISGKDEQFF; CDR3 DNA: TGCGCCAGCAGCTTCCGAATTAGCGGGAAGGATGAGCAGTTCTTC
V gene: TRBV12-3/TRBV12-4; J gene: TRBJ1-2; CDR3 length: 16; clone size: many; D gene: NA; CDR3 protein: CASSLPWTEKDYGYTF; CDR3 DNA: TGTGCCAGCAGTTTACCTTGGACAGAGAAGGACTATGGCTACACCTTC